This section outlines one T cell receptor (beta chain) sequence together with its context. The data are from a study of blood T cell repertoires in COVID-19. In the 2 weeks before study entry, exposed participants met a COVID-19 case, which was PCR-confirmed or clinician-diagnosed. CDR3 size: 16 residues. Germline values: CDR1 SGHAT, CDR2 FQDESV (reference sequence). The V gene lost 2 bases and the J gene lost 0 bases, with 11 bases spanning the gap. Authors' analysis steps: Estimation of nucleated cell counts relied on the amplification of reference gene primers. Clones were read by immunoSEQ multiplex PCR, and TCRdb kept only the in-frame ones, dropping some. V and J calls plus clone size are reproduced from that table; the DNA served to infer D and trimming. The repertoire holds 220,000 or so clones, about 90% seen once, with around 15% in the top ten.

This clonotype was sampled from a man under 40 who had been exposed to COVID-19. The genes are TRBV11-1 and TRBJ2-1; no reliable D call. Source material: PBMCs or T cells enriched from blood (not recorded which). CDR3: CASSLLAPGSYNEQFF. CDR3 coding DNA: TGTGCCAGCAGCTTATTAGCCCCCGGCTCCTACAATGAGCAGTTCTTC.